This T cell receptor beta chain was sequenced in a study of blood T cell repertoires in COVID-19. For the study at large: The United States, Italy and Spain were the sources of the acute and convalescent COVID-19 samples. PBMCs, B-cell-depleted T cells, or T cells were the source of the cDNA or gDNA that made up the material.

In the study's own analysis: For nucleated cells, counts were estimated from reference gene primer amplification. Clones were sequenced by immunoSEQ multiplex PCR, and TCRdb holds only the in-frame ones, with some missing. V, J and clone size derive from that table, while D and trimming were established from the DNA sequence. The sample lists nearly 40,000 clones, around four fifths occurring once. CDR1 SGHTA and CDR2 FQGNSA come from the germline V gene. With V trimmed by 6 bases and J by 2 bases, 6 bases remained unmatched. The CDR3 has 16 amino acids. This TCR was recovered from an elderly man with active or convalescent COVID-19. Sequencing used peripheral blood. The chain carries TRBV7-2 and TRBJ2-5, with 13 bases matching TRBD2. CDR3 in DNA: TGTGCCAGCAGAAGAGGACTAGCGGGGGCTCAAGAGACCCAGTACTTC. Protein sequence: CASRRGLAGAQETQYF. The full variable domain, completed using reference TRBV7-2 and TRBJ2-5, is GAGVSQSPSNKVTEKGKDVELRCDPISGHTALYWYRQSLGQGLEFLIYFQGNSAPDKSGLPSDRFSAERTGGSVSTLTIQRTQQEDSAVYLCASRRGLAGAQETQYFGPGTRLLVL.